Presented here are 12 T cell receptor beta chains from one specimen sequenced in a study of regulatory T cells in long-lasting Graves disease (dated by TCRdb to 2020 to 2023). The label giving this sample's time point can be read as: newly diagnosed GD, antithyroid drugs for less than 3 months. RNA was extracted from PBMCs in TRIzol for both TCR sequencing and RNA sequencing. The library was prepared using multiplex PCR. The sample was run on an Illumina HiSeq 4000. iRepertoire HTBI primers and Arm-PCR amplification of CDR3 regions were used to construct TCR beta libraries. The public reads were run again by TCRdb, first through fastp at Q25 and then through MiXCR, and only productive beta chains were kept. Entries are consolidated by CDR3 protein sequence, retaining the most common genes and DNA. Present in this sample are about 470,000 distinct CDR3 sequences, around 16% of which were seen just once. 9% to 15% of the sample rests with the top ten.

In addition, the sample was reused for a study of T cells in Graves' hyperthyroidism and ophthalmopathy.

The source was peripheral blood mononuclear cells (PBMCs), collected at new diagnosis, from a patient treated with antithyroid drugs. The receptors shown here come from a middle-aged man with Graves disease. Donor details come from another sample of the same person, matched by shared clones.

This clonotype was counted many times. J is TRBJ2-7 and V is TRBV27; 16 positions match TRBD2. Losses at the gene ends were 5 bases for V and 3 bases for J; bases not matched to a gene: 10. This CDR3 has 18 residues. Germline V gene sequence: CDR1 MNHEY, CDR2 SMNVEV (reference sequence). The CDR3 region is CASSLVPGLAGGDYEQYF. The CDR3 region has the DNA TGTGCCAGCAGTCTCGTCCCGGGACTAGCGGGAGGGGACTACGAGCAGTACTTC.

This rearrangement joins TRBV6-1 to TRBJ2-1; 16 bases are a match to TRBD2. The CDR3 runs to 17 residues. CDR1 MNHNS and CDR2 SASEGT come from the germline V gene. V was pared by 7 bases and J by 6 bases, with 9 bases of the junction left unmatched. Here the CDR3 DNA reads TGTGCCAGCACTCCAGGGACTAGCGGGAGGGCCGTCAATGAGCAGTTCTTC. It is translated as CASTPGTSGRAVNEQFF.

The chain is built from TRBV9 and TRBJ2-3; D may be TRBD1 (6 bases). Per the germline V gene, CDR1 is SGDLS and CDR2 is YYNGEE. The CDR3 loop spans 17 amino acids. V was trimmed by 4 bases and J by 4 bases, leaving 22 bases between them. The CDR3 protein is CASSLIPGHTAADTQYF. CDR3 DNA sequence: TGTGCCAGCAGCCTGATCCCGGGACATACAGCCGCAGATACGCAGTATTTT.

This clonotype was counted ten times or more. This chain connects TRBV6-1 to TRBJ2-1; TRBD1 aligns across 9 bases. The junction had 7 bases not matched to a gene; V was cut back by 5 bases and J by 5 bases. The CDR3 loop spans 15 amino acids. In germline, CDR1 is MNHNS, CDR2 SASEGT. For the CDR3, the DNA is TGTGCCAGCAGTCAACGGGACAGGGCTGACAATGAGCAGTTCTTC. Its protein product is CASSQRDRADNEQFF.

This clonotype has a handful of counts. The rearrangement uses TRBV9 and TRBJ2-1; 12 nucleotides agree with TRBD2. CDR1 is SGDLS and CDR2 is YYNGEE in the germline V gene. The CDR3 extends over 15 amino acids. V was clipped by 4 bases and J by 9 bases; unmatched bases: 8. This chain's CDR3 is CASSPRLAGESEQFF. CDR3 nucleotides: TGTGCCAGCAGCCCCCGACTAGCGGGAGAATCTGAGCAGTTCTTC. Filled out from reference TRBV9 and TRBJ2-1, the complete variable domain reads DSGVTQTPKHLITATGQRVTLRCSPRSGDLSVYWYQQSLDQGLQFLIQYYNGEERAKGNILERFSAQQFPDLHSELNLSSLELGDSALYFCASSPRLAGESEQFFGPGTRLTVL.

This clonotype was seen repeatedly, ten times or more. J is TRBJ1-5 and V is TRBV12-3 or TRBV12-4; D ambiguous. Trimming removed 3 bases at V and 1 base at J, with 7 bases between. The CDR3 has 14 amino acids. CDR3 loop: CASSFLGSNQPQHF. The DNA for the CDR3 is TGTGCCAGCAGTTTCCTCGGCAGCAATCAGCCCCAGCATTTT.

This clonotype was recorded a few times. The chain links TRBV24-1 to TRBJ1-2; D gene unclear. The V gene's germline CDR1 is KGHDR and CDR2 SFDVKD. The CDR3 is made up of 11 amino acids. Trimming stripped 9 bases from V and 6 bases from J, with 10 bases between. Here the CDR3 reads CATRGEHGYTF. CDR3 nucleotide sequence: TGTGCCACCCGAGGAGAACATGGCTACACCTTC.

This clonotype was seen repeatedly, ten times or more. J is TRBJ2-7 and V is TRBV11-1; 8 nucleotides match TRBD1. The V gene end was trimmed by 3 bases and the J gene end by 5 bases; junction bases not matched to a gene: 12. CDR1 SGHAT and CDR2 FQDESV come from the germline V gene (reference sequence). The CDR3 totals 16 residues. The DNA for the CDR3 is TGTGCCAGCAGCTTTACCCCGGGACAGGCTCGCAACGAGCAGTACTTC. This encodes CASSFTPGQARNEQYF.

This sequence joins TRBV7-6 and TRBJ1-4; possible D gene TRBD1, 5 bases. CDR1 and CDR2 (germline): SGHVS, FNYEAQ. The CDR3 loop spans 14 amino acids. Trimming cost V 5 bases and J 5 bases, with 12 bases left between them. The chain's CDR3 is CASSRRDGNEKLFF. The DNA of the CDR3 is TGTGCCAGCAGCCGCCGGGACGGGAATGAAAAACTGTTTTTT. The complete variable domain, with remaining parts taken from reference TRBV7-6 and TRBJ1-4, reads GAGVSQSPRYKVTKRGQDVALRCDPISGHVSLYWYRQALGQGPEFLTYFNYEAQQDKSGLPNDRFSAERPEGSISTLTIQRTEQRDSAMYRCASSRRDGNEKLFFGSGTQLSVL.

This clonotype was picked up a small number of times. The chain is built from TRBV20-1 and TRBJ2-5, with 16 bases lining up with TRBD2. Trimming removed 6 bases from V and 4 bases from J; junction bases left unmatched: 17. The CDR3 spans 19 residues. Germline V gene sequence: CDR1 DFQATT, CDR2 SNEGSKA (reference sequence). This CDR3 reads CSADGDAGTSGRAGETQYF. Here the CDR3 DNA reads TGCAGTGCCGACGGGGACGCAGGGACTAGCGGGAGGGCCGGAGAGACCCAGTACTTC.

This clonotype was picked up many times. The chain links TRBV28 to TRBJ1-4; TRBD1 aligns across 7 bases. Germline V gene lookup returns CDR1 MDHEN and CDR2 SYDVKM. CDR3 length equals 16 residues. The J segment lost 7 bases and the V segment lost 3 bases, leaving 11 bases of the junction unmatched. The CDR3 coding sequence is TGTGCCAGCAGTTTGTTTGACAGGGTAGTGGGTGAAAAACTGTTTTTT. This translates into CASSLFDRVVGEKLFF.

As for this clonotype: This may come from a read error, since a much larger clone is one base off. The gene calls are TRBV3-1 and TRBJ2-1; D gene uncertain. From germline, CDR1 is LGHDT and CDR2 YNNKEL (reference sequence). The V end was cut by 1 base, the J end by 12 bases, with 16 bases between. The CDR3 sequence is 14 residues long. For the CDR3, the DNA is TGTGCCAGCAGCCAAGGCCGCGGCCGTTACGGGCAGTTCTTC. Residues: CASSQGRGRYGQFF.